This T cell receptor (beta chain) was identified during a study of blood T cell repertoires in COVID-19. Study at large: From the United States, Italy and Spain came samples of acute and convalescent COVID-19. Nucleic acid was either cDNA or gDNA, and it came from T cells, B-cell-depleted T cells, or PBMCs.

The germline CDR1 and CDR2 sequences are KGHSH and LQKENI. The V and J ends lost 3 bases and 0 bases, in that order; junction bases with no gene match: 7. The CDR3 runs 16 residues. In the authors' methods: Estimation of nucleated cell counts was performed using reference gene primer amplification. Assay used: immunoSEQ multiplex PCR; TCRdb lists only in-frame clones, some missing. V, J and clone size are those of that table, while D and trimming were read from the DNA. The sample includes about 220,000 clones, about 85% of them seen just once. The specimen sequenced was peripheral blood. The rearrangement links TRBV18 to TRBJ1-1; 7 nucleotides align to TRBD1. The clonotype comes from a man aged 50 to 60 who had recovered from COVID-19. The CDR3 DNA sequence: TGTGCCAGCTCACCGGTACAAGGGACAGTGAACACTGAAGCTTTCTTT. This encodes CASSPVQGTVNTEAFF.